The 32 T cell receptor beta chains reported below all come from one sample, sequenced in a study of blood T cell repertoires in COVID-19. Assay: immunoSEQ multiplex PCR; the TCRdb copy retains only in-frame clones and omits some. This table has more than 150,000 clones, about 90% appearing once. The sequenced material came from peripheral blood. These receptor sequences come from a man aged 40-55 years with active or convalescent COVID-19.

This clone was detected a few times. The chain links TRBV10-3 to TRBJ1-3; weak D call: TRBD1 (5 bases). This CDR3 is built from 14 residues. The V and J ends lost 7 bases and 2 bases respectively, with 12 bases between them. Germline V gene sequence: CDR1 ENHRY, CDR2 SYGVKD. The DNA for the CDR3 is TGTGCCATCAACGGTGCGGGGGCTGGAAACACCATATATTTT. Amino acid sequence: CAINGAGAGNTIYF.

The chain joins TRBV27 to TRBJ1-6; D is unresolved. The V end was cut by 2 bases, the J end by 7 bases, with 18 bases between. The CDR3 covers 17 residues. Germline V gene lookup returns CDR1 MNHEY and CDR2 SMNVEV (reference sequence). The CDR3 coding sequence is TGTGCCAGCAGTTTACCCCGCCGGGGAAGGGCCAATTCACCCCTCCACTTT. It encodes CASSLPRRGRANSPLHF.

This chain connects TRBV3-1 (or the pseudogene TRBV3-2) to TRBJ2-3; the match to TRBD2 covers 10 bases. CDR1 and CDR2 from the germline V gene are LGHDT and YNNKEL (reference sequence). The length of the CDR3 is 17 residues. V gave up 2 bases and J gave up 2 bases; unmatched junction bases: 7. This CDR3 is CASSQWESGGATDTQYF. In nucleotides, the CDR3 is TGTGCCAGCAGCCAATGGGAGAGCGGGGGGGCCACAGATACGCAGTATTTT.

The rearrangement uses TRBV6-6 and TRBJ1-1; no reliable D call. The CDR3 is 11 residues long. CDR1 is MNHNY and CDR2 is SVGAGI in the germline V gene (reference sequence). V was cut by 8 bases and J by 10 bases, with 14 bases left in between. CDR3 sequence reads: CASGNGMGAFF. CDR3 nucleotides: TGTGCCAGCGGTAACGGGATGGGAGCTTTCTTT.

The chain uses TRBV27 and TRBJ2-6; D is perhaps TRBD1 (6 bases). The CDR3 has 16 amino acids. Trimming removed 6 bases at V and 0 bases at J, with 12 bases between. Germline lookup yields CDR1 MNHEY and CDR2 SMNVEV (reference sequence). The CDR3 nucleotides read TGTGCCAGCAGCCTCCAAGGGGGCTCTGGGGCCAACGTCCTGACTTTC. Translating gives CASSLQGGSGANVLTF.

The chain uses TRBV7-2 and TRBJ1-3, with D tentatively TRBD1 (6 bases). CDR1 and CDR2 from the germline V gene are SGHTA and FQGNSA. The V and J ends lost 6 bases and 2 bases respectively, with 17 bases between them. The CDR3 runs 16 residues. This CDR3 is CASSWVAQGTGNTIYF. The CDR3 coding sequence is TGTGCCAGCAGTTGGGTAGCGCAGGGGACTGGAAACACCATATATTTT.

This rearrangement joins TRBV30 to TRBJ1-1; D is unresolved. Germline assignment: CDR1 GTSNPN and CDR2 SVGIG (reference sequence). V was clipped by 3 bases and J by 8 bases, with 10 bases between them. This CDR3 region has 11 residues. CDR3 nucleotide sequence: TGTGCCTGGAGCGTGGGCCTAGAAGCTTTCTTT. Its protein product is CAWSVGLEAFF.

The chain employs TRBV5-5 and TRBJ1-5, with TRBD1 identical over 8 bases. Per germline, CDR1 SGHKS and CDR2 YYEKEE (reference sequence). The CDR3 covers 14 residues. J gave up 6 bases and V 0 bases, and 2 bases lay outside the gene matches. This chain's CDR3 is CASSLGTGSQPQHF. The CDR3 nucleotides read TGTGCCAGCAGCTTGGGGACAGGGAGTCAGCCCCAGCATTTT.

The chain is built from TRBV19 and TRBJ1-5; D ambiguous. The V end was cut by 3 bases, the J end by 3 bases, with 9 bases between. Germline V gives CDR1 LNHDA, CDR2 SQIVND (reference sequence). This CDR3 has 14 residues. The CDR3 loop is CASSIRVLNQPQHF. Written as DNA, the CDR3 is TGTGCCAGTAGTATCCGGGTCCTCAATCAGCCCCAGCATTTT.

The chain links TRBV7-8 to TRBJ2-4, with 7 bases that match TRBD1. The V segment lost 4 bases and the J segment 9 bases; nucleotides outside the gene matches: 6. CDR3 size: 13 residues. Germline loops: CDR1 SGHVS, CDR2 FQNEAQ. The CDR3 here is CASSSTGLGIQYF. CDR3 nucleotides: TGTGCCAGCAGCTCGACAGGGTTGGGCATTCAGTACTTC.

V is TRBV4-3 and J is TRBJ2-3, with unresolved D. CDR3 length equals 13 residues. In germline, CDR1 is LGHNA, CDR2 YSLEER. V was pared by 0 bases and J by 11 bases, with 12 bases between. In DNA, the CDR3 is TGCGCCAGCAGCCAAGAGGGCACCTCACAGCAGTATTTT. Its protein is CASSQEGTSQQYF.

This chain uses TRBV12-3 or TRBV12-4 with TRBJ2-3; D gene ambiguous. CDR3 length: 13 amino acids. Trimming cost V 4 bases and J 5 bases, with 10 bases left between them. The CDR3, as DNA: TGTGCCAGCAGTTACCGGGTTGAAGATACGCAGTATTTT. This translates into CASSYRVEDTQYF.

The gene calls are TRBV18 and TRBJ1-5, with no clear D. Trimming took off 6 bases at V and 3 bases at J, with 18 bases between the two ends. Germline CDR1 is KGHSH and CDR2 is LQKENI. The CDR3 spans 16 residues. The CDR3 reads CASSQLGPGNNQPQHF. The CDR3 DNA sequence: TGTGCCAGCTCCCAACTGGGCCCTGGAAACAATCAGCCCCAGCATTTT.

V and J are TRBV19 and TRBJ1-5; 8 bases match TRBD1. Germline V CDR1 and CDR2: LNHDA, SQIVND (reference sequence). The CDR3 totals 16 residues. Trimming removed 1 base from V and 8 bases from J; junction bases left unmatched: 10. In DNA form, the CDR3 reads TGTGCCAGTAGTATAGTGTCCAGGGGGCTTATGGAGCCCCAGCATTTT. Residues: CASSIVSRGLMEPQHF.

This chain joins TRBV3-1 (or the pseudogene TRBV3-2) and TRBJ2-7, with D possibly being TRBD2 (5 bases). The CDR3 contains 14 residues. The germline V gene encodes CDR1 LGHDT and CDR2 YNNKEL (reference sequence). Between the trimmed V and J ends, which lost 1 base and 1 base, there was a span of 8 bases. DNA of the CDR3: TGTGCCAGCAGCCAAGGAACGGGATCCTACGAGCAGTACTTC. Translated, it gives CASSQGTGSYEQYF.

The CDR3 loop reads CASSLSGGRPEDGYTF. In DNA, the CDR3 is TGTGCCAGCAGCTTGTCAGGGGGCAGACCTGAAGATGGCTACACCTTC. V usage is TRBV5-4 and J usage is TRBJ1-2; 8 bases agree with TRBD1. Trimming removed 1 base from V and 6 bases from J; junction bases left unmatched: 11. The CDR3 has 16 residues. Germline CDR1 reads SGHNT; CDR2 reads YYREEE (reference sequence). The full variable domain, rest sourced from reference TRBV5-4 and TRBJ1-2, is ETGVTQSPTHLIKTRGQQVTLRCSSQSGHNTVSWYQQALGQGPQFIFQYYREEENGRGNFPPRFSGLQFPNYSSELNVNALELDDSALYLCASSLSGGRPEDGYTFGSGTRLTVV.

The rearrangement joins TRBV6-1 to TRBJ1-2, with D hard to call. The CDR3 covers 15 residues. Between the trimmed V and J ends, which lost 2 bases and 4 bases, there was a span of 14 bases. Germline V gives CDR1 MNHNS, CDR2 SASEGT. CDR3 sequence (DNA): TGTGCCAGCAGTGAATTTCGTTCTTTCCTCTATGGCTACACCTTC. Translation: CASSEFRSFLYGYTF.

The J gene is TRBJ2-2, the V gene TRBV19; perhaps TRBD1 as D (6 bases). The CDR3 is 16 residues long. Trimming removed 6 bases from V and 2 bases from J, with 16 bases in between. Germline CDR1 LNHDA, CDR2 SQIVND (reference sequence). CDR3 sequence (DNA): TGTGCCAGTAGCCCCCTGGCAGGGGACAACACCGGGGAGCTGTTTTTT. Its translation is CASSPLAGDNTGELFF.

The chain uses TRBV10-1 and TRBJ1-3; unclear D gene. V lost 3 bases to trimming and J lost 4 bases, with 10 bases between them. Germline loops: CDR1 WNHNN, CDR2 SYGVQD (reference sequence). This CDR3 is built from 14 residues. CDR3 DNA sequence: TGCGCCAGCAGTGACCGGACTCCAGGAAACACCATATATTTT. Its protein is CASSDRTPGNTIYF.

The chain is built from TRBV27 and TRBJ2-5, with D possibly matching TRBD1 (5 bases). V was pared by 5 bases and J by 5 bases, with 15 bases between. Germline V gives CDR1 MNHEY, CDR2 SMNVEV (reference sequence). This CDR3 has 14 residues. The CDR3 bases are TGTGCCAGCAGTCCCATGGGGCCCAGGGAGACCCAGTACTTC. This translates into CASSPMGPRETQYF.

The chain combines TRBV4-3 with TRBJ1-1, with D possibly being TRBD1 (5 bases). Deletions cut 0 bases from V and 1 base from J, with 9 bases between. The CDR3 consists of 15 residues. Germline CDR1 reads LGHNA; CDR2 reads YSLEER. The CDR3, as DNA: TGCGCCAGCAGCCAAGATTGGGGGGAGAACACTGAAGCTTTCTTT. It encodes CASSQDWGENTEAFF.

This clone was found many times. The chain uses TRBV25-1 and TRBJ1-2; possible D gene TRBD1, 6 bases. The CDR3 totals 15 residues. The V end was cut by 4 bases, the J end by 2 bases, with 14 bases between. The germline CDR1 and CDR2 sequences are MGHDK and SYGVNS. The CDR3 loop reads CASSAWAGGNYGYTF. CDR3 bases: TGTGCCAGCAGTGCATGGGCGGGGGGCAACTATGGCTACACCTTC.

The chain couples TRBV12-5 to TRBJ1-4; D may be TRBD1 (6 bases). V lost 5 bases and J 5 bases, leaving 12 bases between the germline ends. Germline V gene lookup returns CDR1 LGHNT and CDR2 FRNRAP. The CDR3 spans 14 residues. The DNA of the CDR3 is TGTGCTAGTGGTAACGACAGGTTAAATGAAAAACTGTTTTTT. It is translated as CASGNDRLNEKLFF.

This clone was seen a single time. The gene calls are TRBV7-9 and TRBJ2-1; D unclear. The germline V and J ends were trimmed by 3 bases and 9 bases, with 12 bases remaining between them. This CDR3 comprises 13 residues. The germline V gene has CDR1 SEHNR and CDR2 FQNEAQ (reference sequence). Here the CDR3 DNA reads TGTGCCAGCAGCTTGTCTGGCCGGGTTGAGCAGTTCTTC. Translated, it gives CASSLSGRVEQFF. The full variable domain, with the rest looked up from reference TRBV7-9 and TRBJ2-1, is DTGVSQNPRHKITKRGQNVTFRCDPISEHNRLYWYRQTLGQGPEFLTYFQNEAQLEKSRLLSDRFSAERPKGSFSTLEIQRTEQGDSAMYLCASSLSGRVEQFFGPGTRLTVL.

CDR3 in DNA: TGTGCCAGCATCCTGACAGGGACCTATGGCTACACCTTC. Amino acid sequence: CASILTGTYGYTF. The chain joins TRBV7-2 to TRBJ1-2; 7 bases fit TRBD1. Germline V gene lookup returns CDR1 SGHTA and CDR2 FQGNSA. The trim removed 7 bases at V and 4 bases at J, leaving 6 bases unmatched. The CDR3 has 13 residues. The full variable domain, in which reference TRBV7-2 and TRBJ1-2 provide the parts outside the CDR3, is GAGVSQSPSNKVTEKGKDVELRCDPISGHTALYWYRQSLGQGLEFLIYFQGNSAPDKSGLPSDRFSAERTGGSVSTLTIQRTQQEDSAVYLCASILTGTYGYTFGSGTRLTVV.

The CDR3 nucleotides are TGTGCCAGCAGTTACGGGGACGTGCGGGATAACTATGGCTACACCTTC. This sequence encodes CASSYGDVRDNYGYTF. The V gene is TRBV6-5, the J gene TRBJ1-2; weak D call: TRBD1 (5 bases). The CDR3 totals 16 residues. The ends were cut back, 2 bases at V and 1 base at J, with 14 bases in the middle. CDR1 is MNHEY and CDR2 is SVGAGI in the germline V gene.

The V gene is TRBV13, the J gene TRBJ2-5, with 8 positions matching TRBD2. The germline CDR1 and CDR2 sequences are PRHDT and FYEKMQ (reference sequence). This CDR3 has 14 amino acids. V was pared by 10 bases and J by 5 bases, with 12 bases of the junction left unmatched. The CDR3 loop reads CATNDRGGRETQYF. The CDR3 nucleotides read TGTGCCACCAACGACCGGGGGGGCCGGGAGACCCAGTACTTC.

This clone was counted a single time. J is TRBJ2-3 and V is TRBV5-1; TRBD1 matches at 9 bases. Losses at the gene ends were 3 bases for V and 2 bases for J; bases not matched to a gene: 4. Germline values: CDR1 SGHRS, CDR2 YFSETQ. The CDR3 sequence is 15 residues long. CDR3 sequence reads: CASSSGQGVTDTQYF. The CDR3 DNA reads TGCGCCAGCAGCTCGGGACAGGGAGTCACAGATACGCAGTATTTT.

The genes are TRBV14 and TRBJ1-6, with 9 bases fitting TRBD1. V was pared by 2 bases and J by 6 bases, with 5 bases of the junction left unmatched. The CDR3 totals 16 residues. Per the germline V gene, CDR1 is SGHDN and CDR2 is FVKESK. This CDR3 reads CASSQRWGQGNSPLHF. The DNA for the CDR3 is TGTGCCAGCAGCCAACGATGGGGACAGGGTAATTCACCCCTCCACTTT.

The CDR3 here is CAWSSGFTANYGYTF. CDR3 nucleotide sequence: TGTGCCTGGAGTTCAGGGTTCACAGCTAACTATGGCTACACCTTC. The chain employs TRBV30 and TRBJ1-2; weak D call: TRBD1 (5 bases). The CDR3 has 15 amino acids. V lost 2 bases and J lost 0, with 13 bases in between. The germline V gene encodes CDR1 GTSNPN and CDR2 SVGIG (reference sequence).

V gene TRBV5-1 combines with J gene TRBJ1-2; 10 bases fit TRBD1. The junction had 12 bases not matched to a gene; V was cut back by 6 bases and J by 7 bases. Per the germline V gene, CDR1 is SGHRS and CDR2 is YFSETQ. This CDR3 has 15 residues. CDR3 nucleotides: TGCGCCAGCATCGTCCGTGGGACAGGGGAAGGTGGCTACACCTTC. It encodes CASIVRGTGEGGYTF.

The CDR3 coding sequence is TGTGCCACCAGCAGAGATGGAAGGGGGTTTAACATTCAGTACTTC. As protein: CATSRDGRGFNIQYF. The chain recombines TRBV15 with TRBJ2-4, with D perhaps matching TRBD1 (6 bases). V was pared by 0 bases and J by 7 bases, with 13 bases between. CDR3 length equals 15 residues. The V gene's germline CDR1 is LNHNV and CDR2 YYDKDF (reference sequence). The full variable domain, completed using reference TRBV15 and TRBJ2-4, is DAMVIQNPRYQVTQFGKPVTLSCSQTLNHNVMYWYQQKSSQAPKLLFHYYDKDFNNEADTPDNFQSRRPNTSFCFLDIRSPGLGDTAMYLCATSRDGRGFNIQYFGAGTRLSVL.